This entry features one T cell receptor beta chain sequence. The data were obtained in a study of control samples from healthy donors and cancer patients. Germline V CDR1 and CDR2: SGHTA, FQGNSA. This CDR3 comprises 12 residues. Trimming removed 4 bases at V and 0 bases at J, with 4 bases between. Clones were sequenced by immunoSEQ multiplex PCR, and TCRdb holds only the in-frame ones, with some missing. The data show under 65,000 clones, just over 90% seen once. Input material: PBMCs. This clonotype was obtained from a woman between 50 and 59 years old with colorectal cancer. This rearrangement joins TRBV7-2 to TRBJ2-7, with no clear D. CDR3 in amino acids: CASSSRSYEQYF. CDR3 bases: TGTGCCAGCAGCTCCCGCTCCTACGAGCAGTACTTC.